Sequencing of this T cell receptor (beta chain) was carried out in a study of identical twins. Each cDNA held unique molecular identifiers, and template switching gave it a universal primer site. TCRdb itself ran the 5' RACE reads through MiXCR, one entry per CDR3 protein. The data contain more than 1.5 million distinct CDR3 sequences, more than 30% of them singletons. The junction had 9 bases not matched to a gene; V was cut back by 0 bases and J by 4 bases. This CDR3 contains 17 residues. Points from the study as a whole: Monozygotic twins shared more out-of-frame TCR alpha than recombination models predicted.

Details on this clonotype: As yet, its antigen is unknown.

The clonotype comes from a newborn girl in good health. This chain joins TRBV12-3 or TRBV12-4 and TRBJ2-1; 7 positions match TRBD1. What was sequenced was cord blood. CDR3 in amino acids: CASSLAPGQRFYNEQFF. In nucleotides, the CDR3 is TGTGCCAGCAGTTTAGCCCCGGGACAGAGATTTTACAATGAGCAGTTCTTC.